The following is a TCR beta chain sequence with its context. Its antigen has not been determined. No qualities accompany the bases; no much larger clone lies one base away. These data come from a study of T cell responses to AZD1222 COVID-19 vaccine (dated by TCRdb to the early 2020s). General notes on the study: AZD1222 recipients whose second dose came at about 4 weeks and those whose second dose came at about 12 weeks were combined into one group, since spike-specific TCR depth and breadth did not differ between the two schedules. Enrollment into the trials was organized by age into subgroups of 18-55, 56-69 and 70-plus years, and those subgroups contained approximately 150, 30 and 60 TCR-sequenced participants, respectively. TCR sequencing covered fewer than 250 trial participants: about 210 given two doses of AZD1222 and 26 given two doses of MenACWY control vaccine. What the authors observed across the whole study: A significant rise in spike-specific TCR breadth and depth was observed after two AZD1222 doses relative to day 0 and relative to MenACWY recipients. Only six or seven AZD1222 recipients were SARS-CoV-2 seropositive at baseline, limiting conclusions about previously exposed vaccinees. Vaccine-associated CD4 TCRs spanned the whole spike protein, with dominant responses in regions 160-218 and 743-854. Because no day 14 peak-response samples were available, repertoires were characterized only after the peak T cell response. Most participants were white British and females outnumbered males, and the authors suggested that clonal diversity may have been underestimated. Reportedly, almost half of the unique spike-specific TCRs recognized epitopes lying outside the regions that are mutated in the B.1.351 and B.1.1.7 variants. In the small 56-69-year group, the increase in depth fell short of significance, most likely because of low power.

For CDR1 and CDR2, the germline V gene lists SGHRS and YFSETQ. Counted from cysteine to phenylalanine, this CDR3 has 14 amino acids. Here the CDR3 DNA is all that survives: 42 bases in frame from base 1. V lost 4 bases and J lost 6 bases; the stretch between them is 15 bases long. The CDR3 regions of human TCRbeta chains were analyzed by immunosequencing. The original pipeline was this. Repertoire TCRs were checked for matches against a reference library of SARS-CoV-2-specific TCRs that had been generated using the MIRA antigen-specificity platform. Breadth meant the fraction of unique TCRs that were SARS-CoV-2-associated, whereas depth meant the fraction of total T cells that were SARS-CoV-2-associated. Each spike-specific TCR was assigned to its reactive spike region and to a CD4 or CD8 class using the MIRA data. Log10-transformed breadth and depth values were compared by one-way ANOVA with Sidak's multiple comparisons tests. TCRdb's version of the immuneACCESS table is confined to in-frame rearrangements and falls short of the full clone set. An unresolved V gene accounts for under half of the shortfall where checked; the remainder is of unknown origin. D and trimming were read from the DNA, whereas the V and J calls and clone size are those reported in that table. The sample data list 100,000 to 150,000 clones, and about 90% of these were observed just once. The ten largest clones represent about 1.1% of the sample.

The time point label of this sample denotes: baseline before first vaccination. Samples from vaccinated people were obtained from the UK trials COV001 and COV002, which included a single-blind randomized controlled phase 2/3 trial of AZD1222 (ChAdOx1 nCoV-19) in healthy adults. For TCRbeta chain sequencing, PBMC samples were collected from trial participants at day 0 and at day 28 after the second dose. The TCR comes from an adult in good health. The sample consisted of peripheral blood, taken on day 0 of AZD1222 vaccination. The chain was built from TRBV5-1 and TRBJ2-3; no D gene call is confident. The nucleotide sequence reads as follows: TGCGCCAGCAGCCTTGGGAACCTTGGGGATACGCAGTATTTT. Its translation is CASSLGNLGDTQYF. The entire variable domain, with the stretches around the CDR3 drawn from the reference TRBV5-1 and TRBJ2-3 proteins, is KAGVTQTPRYLIKTRGQQVTLSCSPISGHRSVSWYQQTPGQGLQFLFEYFSETQRNKGNFPGRFSGRQFSNSRSEMNVSTLELGDSALYLCASSLGNLGDTQYFGPGTRLTVL.